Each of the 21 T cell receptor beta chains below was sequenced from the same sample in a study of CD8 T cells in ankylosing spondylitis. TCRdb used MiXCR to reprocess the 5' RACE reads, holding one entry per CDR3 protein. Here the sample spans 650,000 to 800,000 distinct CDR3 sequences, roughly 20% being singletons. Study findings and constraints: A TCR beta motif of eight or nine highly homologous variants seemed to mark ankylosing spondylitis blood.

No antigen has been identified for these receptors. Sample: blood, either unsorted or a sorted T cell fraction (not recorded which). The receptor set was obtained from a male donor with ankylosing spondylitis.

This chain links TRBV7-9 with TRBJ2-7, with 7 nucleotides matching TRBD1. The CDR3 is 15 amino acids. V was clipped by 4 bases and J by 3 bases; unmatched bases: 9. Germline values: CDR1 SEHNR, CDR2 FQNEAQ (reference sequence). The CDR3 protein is CASSSNSGQLYEQYF. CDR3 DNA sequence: TGTGCCAGCAGCTCCAATTCGGGACAGCTCTACGAGCAGTACTTC.

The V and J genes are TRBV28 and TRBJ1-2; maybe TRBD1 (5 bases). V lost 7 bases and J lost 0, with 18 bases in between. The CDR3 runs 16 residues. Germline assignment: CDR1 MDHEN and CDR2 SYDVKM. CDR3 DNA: TGTGCCAGCATTCGTGGGGCCACCTCCCCTAACTATGGCTACACCTTC. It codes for CASIRGATSPNYGYTF.

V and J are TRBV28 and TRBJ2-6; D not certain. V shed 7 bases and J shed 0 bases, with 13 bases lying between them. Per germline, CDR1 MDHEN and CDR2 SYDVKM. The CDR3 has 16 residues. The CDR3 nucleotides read TGTGCCAGCACGGCCAGACTTTCCTCTGGGGCCAACGTCCTGACTTTC. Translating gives CASTARLSSGANVLTF.

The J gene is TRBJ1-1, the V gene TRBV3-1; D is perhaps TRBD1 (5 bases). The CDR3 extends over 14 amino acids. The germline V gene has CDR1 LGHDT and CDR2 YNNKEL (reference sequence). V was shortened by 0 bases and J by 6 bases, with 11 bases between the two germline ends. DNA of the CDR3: TGTGCCAGCAGCCAAGAGGGCAGGGCGGCTGAAGCTTTCTTT. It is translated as CASSQEGRAAEAFF.

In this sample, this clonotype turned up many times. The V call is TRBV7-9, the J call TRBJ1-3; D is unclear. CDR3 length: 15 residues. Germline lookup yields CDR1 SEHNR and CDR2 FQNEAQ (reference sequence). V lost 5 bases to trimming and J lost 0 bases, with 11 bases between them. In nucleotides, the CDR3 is TGTGCCAGCAGCCGAGACTGGAGCTCTGGAAACACCATATATTTT. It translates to CASSRDWSSGNTIYF.

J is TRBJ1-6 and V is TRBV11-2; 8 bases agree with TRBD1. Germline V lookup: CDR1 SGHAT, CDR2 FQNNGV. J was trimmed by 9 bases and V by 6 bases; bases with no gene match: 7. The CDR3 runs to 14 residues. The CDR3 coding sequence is TGTGCCAGCAGTTCTACAGGGGGAGGTTCACCCCTCCACTTT. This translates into CASSSTGGGSPLHF.

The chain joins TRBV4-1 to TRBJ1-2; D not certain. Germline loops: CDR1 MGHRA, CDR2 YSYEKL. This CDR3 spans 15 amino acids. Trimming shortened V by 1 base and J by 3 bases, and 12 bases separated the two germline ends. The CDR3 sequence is CASSQGWVGDYGYTF. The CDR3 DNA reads TGCGCCAGCAGCCAAGGATGGGTAGGAGACTATGGCTACACCTTC.

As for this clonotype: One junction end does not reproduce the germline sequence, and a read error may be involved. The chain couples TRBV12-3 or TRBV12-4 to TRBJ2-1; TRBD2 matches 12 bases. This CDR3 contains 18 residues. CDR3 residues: CTSSLRTPGLAGRNEQFF. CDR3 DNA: TGTACCAGCAGTTTGCGGACACCTGGACTAGCGGGAAGGAATGAGCAGTTCTTC.

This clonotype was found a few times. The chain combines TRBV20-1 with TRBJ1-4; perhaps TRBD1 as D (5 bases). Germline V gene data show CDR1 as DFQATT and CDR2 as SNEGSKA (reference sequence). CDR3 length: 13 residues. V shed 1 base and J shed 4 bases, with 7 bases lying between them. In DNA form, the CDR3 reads TGCAGTGCTAGAGGCGGGGGTAATGAAAAACTGTTTTTT. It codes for CSARGGGNEKLFF.

This chain's CDR3 is CASSLEAGYYGYTF. DNA of the CDR3: TGCGCCAGCAGCTTGGAGGCAGGCTACTATGGCTACACCTTC. The chain combines TRBV5-1 with TRBJ1-2, with D uncertain. Germline-derived CDR1 and CDR2 are SGHRS and YFSETQ. Trimming took 0 bases from V and 3 from J, leaving 9 bases between them. The CDR3 sequence is 14 residues long.

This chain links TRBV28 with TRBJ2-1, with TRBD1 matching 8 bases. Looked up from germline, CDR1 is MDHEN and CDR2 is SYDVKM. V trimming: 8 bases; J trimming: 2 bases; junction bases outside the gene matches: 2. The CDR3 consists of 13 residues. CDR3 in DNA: TGTGCCAGCGACAGGGGCCCCTACAATGAGCAGTTCTTC. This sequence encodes CASDRGPYNEQFF. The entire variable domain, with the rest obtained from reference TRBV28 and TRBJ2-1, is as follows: DVKVTQSSRYLVKRTGEKVFLECVQDMDHENMFWYRQDPGLGLRLIYFSYDVKMKEKGDIPEGYSVSREKKERFSLILESASTNQTSMYLCASDRGPYNEQFFGPGTRLTVL.

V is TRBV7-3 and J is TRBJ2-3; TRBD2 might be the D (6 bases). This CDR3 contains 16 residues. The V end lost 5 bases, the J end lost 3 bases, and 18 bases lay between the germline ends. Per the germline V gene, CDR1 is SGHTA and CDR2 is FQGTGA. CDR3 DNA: TGTGCCAGCAGCGGCCGAGGGGCGGGATTGACAGATACGCAGTATTTT. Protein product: CASSGRGAGLTDTQYF.

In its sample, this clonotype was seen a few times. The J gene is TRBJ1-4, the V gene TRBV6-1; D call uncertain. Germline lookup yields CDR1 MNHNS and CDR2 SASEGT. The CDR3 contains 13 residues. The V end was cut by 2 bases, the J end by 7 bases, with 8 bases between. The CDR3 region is CASSENLFEKLFF. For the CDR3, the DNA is TGTGCCAGCAGTGAAAATTTGTTTGAAAAACTGTTTTTT.

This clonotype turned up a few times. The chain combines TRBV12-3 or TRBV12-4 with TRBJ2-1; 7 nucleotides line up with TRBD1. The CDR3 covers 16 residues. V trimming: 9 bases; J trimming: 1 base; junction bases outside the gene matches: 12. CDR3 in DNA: TGTGCCAGTGCCTGGGACAGATACACTTCCTACAATGAGCAGTTCTTC. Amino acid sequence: CASAWDRYTSYNEQFF.

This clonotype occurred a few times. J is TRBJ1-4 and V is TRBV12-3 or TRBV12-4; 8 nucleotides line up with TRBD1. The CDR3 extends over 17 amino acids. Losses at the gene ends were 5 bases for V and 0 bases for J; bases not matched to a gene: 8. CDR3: CASSPGTGVATNEKLFF. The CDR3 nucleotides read TGTGCCAGCAGTCCAGGGACAGGAGTTGCAACTAATGAAAAACTGTTTTTT.

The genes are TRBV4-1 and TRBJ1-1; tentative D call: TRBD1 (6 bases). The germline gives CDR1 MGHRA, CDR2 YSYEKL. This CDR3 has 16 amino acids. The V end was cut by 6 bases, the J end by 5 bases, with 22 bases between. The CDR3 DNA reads TGCGCCAGCAGTAGCCCCTCCAAAACAGGGATAACTGAAGCTTTCTTT. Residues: CASSSPSKTGITEAFF.

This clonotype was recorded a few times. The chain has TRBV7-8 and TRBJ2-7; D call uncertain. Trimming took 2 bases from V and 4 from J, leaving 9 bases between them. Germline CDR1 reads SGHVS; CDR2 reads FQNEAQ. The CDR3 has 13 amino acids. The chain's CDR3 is CASSLFVGYEQYF. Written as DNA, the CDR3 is TGTGCCAGCAGCTTATTTGTGGGGTACGAGCAGTACTTC. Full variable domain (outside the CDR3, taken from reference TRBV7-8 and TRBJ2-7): GAGVSQSPRYKVAKRGQDVALRCDPISGHVSLFWYQQALGQGPEFLTYFQNEAQLDKSGLPSDRFFAERPEGSVSTLKIQRTQQEDSAVYLCASSLFVGYEQYFGPGTRLTVT.

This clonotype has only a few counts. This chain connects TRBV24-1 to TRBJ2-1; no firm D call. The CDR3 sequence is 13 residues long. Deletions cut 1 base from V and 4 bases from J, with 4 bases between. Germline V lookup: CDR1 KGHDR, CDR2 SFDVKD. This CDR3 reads CATSDFGYNEQFF. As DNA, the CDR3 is TGTGCCACCAGTGATTTCGGATACAATGAGCAGTTCTTC.

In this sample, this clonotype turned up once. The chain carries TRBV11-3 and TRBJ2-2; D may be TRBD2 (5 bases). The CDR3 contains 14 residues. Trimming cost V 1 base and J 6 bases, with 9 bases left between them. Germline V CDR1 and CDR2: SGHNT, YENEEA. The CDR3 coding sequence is TGTGCCAGCAGCTTAGGAGGGAAGGCCGGGGAGCTGTTTTTT. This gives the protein CASSLGGKAGELFF. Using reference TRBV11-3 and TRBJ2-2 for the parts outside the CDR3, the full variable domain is EAGVVQSPRYKIIEKKQPVAFWCNPISGHNTLYWYLQNLGQGPELLIRYENEEAVDDSQLPKDRFSAERLKGVDSTLKIQPAELGDSAVYLCASSLGGKAGELFFGEGSRLTVL.

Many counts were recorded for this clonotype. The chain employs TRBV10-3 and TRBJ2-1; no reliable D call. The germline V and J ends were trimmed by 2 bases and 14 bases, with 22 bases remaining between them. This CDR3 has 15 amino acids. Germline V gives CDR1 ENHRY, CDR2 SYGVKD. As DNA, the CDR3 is TGTGCCATCAGTGAGGATTCGGTCAGCGCACGTCCCGAGTTCTTC. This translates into CAISEDSVSARPEFF.

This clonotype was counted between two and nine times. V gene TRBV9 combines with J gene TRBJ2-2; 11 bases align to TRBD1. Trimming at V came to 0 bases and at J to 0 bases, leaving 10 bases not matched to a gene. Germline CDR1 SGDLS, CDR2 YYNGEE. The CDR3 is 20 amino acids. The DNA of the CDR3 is TGTGCCAGCAGCGTAGAAAGAGGACAGGGGGCGAAGTCGAACACCGGGGAGCTGTTTTTT. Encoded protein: CASSVERGQGAKSNTGELFF. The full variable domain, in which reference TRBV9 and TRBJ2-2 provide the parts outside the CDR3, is DSGVTQTPKHLITATGQRVTLRCSPRSGDLSVYWYQQSLDQGLQFLIQYYNGEERAKGNILERFSAQQFPDLHSELNLSSLELGDSALYFCASSVERGQGAKSNTGELFFGEGSRLTVL.